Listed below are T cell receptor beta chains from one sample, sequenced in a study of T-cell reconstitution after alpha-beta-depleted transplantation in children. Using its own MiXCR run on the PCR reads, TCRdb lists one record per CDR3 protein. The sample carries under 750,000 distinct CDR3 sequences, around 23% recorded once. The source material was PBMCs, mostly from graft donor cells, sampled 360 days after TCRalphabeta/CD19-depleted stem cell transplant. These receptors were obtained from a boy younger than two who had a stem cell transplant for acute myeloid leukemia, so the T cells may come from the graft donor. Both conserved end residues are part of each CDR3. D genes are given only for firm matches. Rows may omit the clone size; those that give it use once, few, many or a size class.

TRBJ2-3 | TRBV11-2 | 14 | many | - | TGTGCCAGCAGCTTAGTCCCCGGCACAGATACGCAGTATTTT | CASSLVPGTDTQYF
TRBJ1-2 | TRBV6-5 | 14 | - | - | TGTGCCAGCAGTTACTCGTGGGGGGACTATGGCTACACCTTC | CASSYSWGDYGYTF
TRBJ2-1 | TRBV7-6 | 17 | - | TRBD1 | TGTGCCAGCAGCTTAGGGCCCCGATTGACAGGGGTCAATGAGCAGTTCTTC | CASSLGPRLTGVNEQFF
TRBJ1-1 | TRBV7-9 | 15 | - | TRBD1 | TGTGCCAGCAGCTTGGGGGACAGGGAAAACACTGAAGCTTTCTTT | CASSLGDRENTEAFF
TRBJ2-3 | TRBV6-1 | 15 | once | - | TGTGCCAGCAGCGCATTCGGGGTCCGGGGAGATACGCAGTATTTT | CASSAFGVRGDTQYF
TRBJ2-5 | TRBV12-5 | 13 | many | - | TGTGCTAGTGGTTTCCCAGGGGAGGAGACCCAGTACTTC | CASGFPGEETQYF
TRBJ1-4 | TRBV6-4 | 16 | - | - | TGTGCCAGCGGTCCGAAGAATGACAGTCCTAATGAAAAACTGTTTTTT | CASGPKNDSPNEKLFF
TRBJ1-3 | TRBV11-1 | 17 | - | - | TGTGCCAGCAGCCCTTGGGAGGGATGGCCATCTGGAAACACCATATATTTT | CASSPWEGWPSGNTIYF
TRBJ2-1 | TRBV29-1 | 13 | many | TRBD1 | TGCAGCGTTGAGGGACAGGGGTTTTATGAGCAGTTCTTC | CSVEGQGFYEQFF
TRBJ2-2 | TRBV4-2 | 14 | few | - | TGTGCCAGCAGCCAAGATATTACTCCCGGGGAGCTGTTTTTT | CASSQDITPGELFF
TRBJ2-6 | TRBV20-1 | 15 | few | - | TGCAGTGCTAGAGAAAGGGTACCTGGGGCCAACGTCCTGACTTTC | CSARERVPGANVLTF
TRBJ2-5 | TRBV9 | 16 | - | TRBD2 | TGTGCCAGCAGCGTAGGAGAGCGGGGGCTCGAGGAGACCCAGTACTTC | CASSVGERGLEETQYF
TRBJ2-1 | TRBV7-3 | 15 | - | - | TGTGCCAGCAGCTCCCGAAGGGGGGTGGGGCATGAGCAGTTCTTC | CASSSRRGVGHEQFF
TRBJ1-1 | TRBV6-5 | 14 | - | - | TGTGCCAGCAGTTACGAGTCTGGGGGGGCTGAAGCTTTCTTT | CASSYESGGAEAFF
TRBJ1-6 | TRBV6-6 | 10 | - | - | TGTGCCAGTATATGGGTGTCCCTCCACTTT | CASIWVSLHF
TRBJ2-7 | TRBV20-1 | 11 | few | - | TGCAGTGCTGAGGACGGGTACGAGCAGTACTTC | CSAEDGYEQYF
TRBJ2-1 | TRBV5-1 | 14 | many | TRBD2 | TGCGCCAGCGTGGGACTAGCGGGACGCAATGAGCAGTTCTTC | CASVGLAGRNEQFF
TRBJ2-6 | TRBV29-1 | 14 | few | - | TGCAGCGTTGAAAGACTCTCTGGGGCCAACGTCCTGACTTTC | CSVERLSGANVLTF
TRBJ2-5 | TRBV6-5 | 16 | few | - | TGTGCCAGCAGTTATAAGAGACAGAGGGACGGAGAGACCCAGTACTTC | CASSYKRQRDGETQYF
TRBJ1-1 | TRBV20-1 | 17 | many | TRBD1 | TGCAGTGCTCCCTCTATACAGGGACAGGGGGCTGGCACTGAAGCTTTCTTT | CSAPSIQGQGAGTEAFF
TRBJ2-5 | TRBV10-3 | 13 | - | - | TGTGCCATCAGTCGAAGGTTACAAGAGACCCAGTACTTC | CAISRRLQETQYF
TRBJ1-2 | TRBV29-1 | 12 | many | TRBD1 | TGCAGCGTTGCAAGACAGGGGCATGGCTACACCTTC | CSVARQGHGYTF
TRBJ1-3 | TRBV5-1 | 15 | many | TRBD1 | TGCGCCAGCAGCCCAGGACAGGGGGCAGGAAACACCATATATTTT | CASSPGQGAGNTIYF
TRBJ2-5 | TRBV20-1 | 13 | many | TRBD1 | TGCAGTGCTAGGGGACAGCACGAAGAGACCCAGTACTTC | CSARGQHEETQYF
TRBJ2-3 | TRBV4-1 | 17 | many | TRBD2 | TGCGCCAGCAGCCAAGAAACGTACGGGGGGGCCTCAGATACGCAGTATTTT | CASSQETYGGASDTQYF
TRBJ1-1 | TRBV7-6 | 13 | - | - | TGTGCCACCATAGGGGAGGGGGAGACTGAAGCTTTCTTT | CATIGEGETEAFF
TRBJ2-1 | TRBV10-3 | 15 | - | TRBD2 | TGTGCCATCATGGATAGCGGGGGGTCCTACAATGAGCAGTTCTTC | CAIMDSGGSYNEQFF
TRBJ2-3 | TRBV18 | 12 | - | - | TGTGCCAGCTCACCAATGGCAGATACGCAGTATTTT | CASSPMADTQYF
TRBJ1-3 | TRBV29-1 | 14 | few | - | TGCAGCGTTGTATCGGGGTCCTCTGGAAACACCATATATTTT | CSVVSGSSGNTIYF
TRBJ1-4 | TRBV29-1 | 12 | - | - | TGCAGCGTTCACGGACTAGATGAAAAACTGTTTTTT | CSVHGLDEKLFF
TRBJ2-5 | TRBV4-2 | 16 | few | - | TGTGCCAGCAGCCAAGAAGAGGCCAAGGGGGGCGAGACCCAGTACTTC | CASSQEEAKGGETQYF
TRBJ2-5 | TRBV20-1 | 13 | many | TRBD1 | TGCAGTGCTAGAGAGGGACAGGGGGAGACCCAGTACTTC | CSAREGQGETQYF
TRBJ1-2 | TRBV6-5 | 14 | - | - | TGTGCCAGCAGTTACCTACAGGATAACTATGGCTACACCTTC | CASSYLQDNYGYTF
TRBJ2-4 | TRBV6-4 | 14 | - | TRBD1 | TGTGCCAGCAGCGTGACAGGGATAGAAGACATTCAGTACTTC | CASSVTGIEDIQYF
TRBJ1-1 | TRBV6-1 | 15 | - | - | TGTGCCAGCAGGGGCCTTACAGGAGGAGGCACTGAAGCTTTCTTT | CASRGLTGGGTEAFF
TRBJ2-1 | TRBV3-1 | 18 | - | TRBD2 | TGTGCCAGCAGCCCTTCCTCGGGGGGGGCCCCGCTTTACAATGAGCAGTTCTTC | CASSPSSGGAPLYNEQFF
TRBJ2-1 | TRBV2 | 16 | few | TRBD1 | TGTGCCAGCAGTGGGGACAGAAGAAGTAAATACAATGAGCAGTTCTTC | CASSGDRRSKYNEQFF
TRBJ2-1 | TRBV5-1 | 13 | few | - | TGCGCCAGCAGCCAGGATGACAGAAATGAGCAGTTCTTC | CASSQDDRNEQFF
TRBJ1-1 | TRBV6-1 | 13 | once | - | TGTGCCAGCAGCGTACAATTGAAGACTGAAGCTTTCTTT | CASSVQLKTEAFF
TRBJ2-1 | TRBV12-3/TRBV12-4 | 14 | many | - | TGTGCCAGCAGCCACAGCCCCTCCTACAATGAGCAGTTCTTC | CASSHSPSYNEQFF
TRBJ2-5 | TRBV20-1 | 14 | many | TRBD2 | TGCAGTGCTTCCTTCCAGCGGGGGGGCCTGACCCAGTACTTC | CSASFQRGGLTQYF
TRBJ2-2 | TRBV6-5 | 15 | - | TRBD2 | TGTGCCAGCAGTTACGAGCGGGGGGACACCGGGGAGCTGTTTTTT | CASSYERGDTGELFF
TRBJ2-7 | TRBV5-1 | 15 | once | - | TGCGCCAGCAGCTTGGACTCCGAAATCCCCTACGAGCAGTACTTC | CASSLDSEIPYEQYF
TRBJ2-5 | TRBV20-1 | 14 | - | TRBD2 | TGCAGTGCTAGGAAGCTAGCGGGGCTAGAGACCCAGTACTTC | CSARKLAGLETQYF
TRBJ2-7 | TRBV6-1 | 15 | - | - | TGTGCCAGCAGTCAACGGGGGATTCTAATTTACGAGCAGTACTTC | CASSQRGILIYEQYF
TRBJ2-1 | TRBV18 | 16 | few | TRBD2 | TGTGCCAGCTCACCACAGAAGCGGGGGCATTACAATGAGCAGTTCTTC | CASSPQKRGHYNEQFF
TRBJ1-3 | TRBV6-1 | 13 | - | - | TGTGCCAGCAGTGGCGACGGTGGAAACACCATATATTTT | CASSGDGGNTIYF
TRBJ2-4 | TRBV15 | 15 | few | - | TGTGCCACCAGACGGGCCCCTCTGACAGGCGACATTCAGTACTTC | CATRRAPLTGDIQYF
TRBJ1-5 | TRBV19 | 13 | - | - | TGTGCCAGTAGTGAGGTGTCCCATCAGCCCCAGCATTTT | CASSEVSHQPQHF
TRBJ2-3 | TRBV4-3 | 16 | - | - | TGCGCCAGCAGCCCCTTGGCGGTGGCTAGCACAGATACGCAGTATTTT | CASSPLAVASTDTQYF
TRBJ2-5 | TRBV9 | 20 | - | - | TGTGCCAGCATTTCGCGTCCCCCTACGCCGTACAGGGACCCACAAGAGACCCAGTACTTC | CASISRPPTPYRDPQETQYF
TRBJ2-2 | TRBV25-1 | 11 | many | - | TGTGCCACCTTACAGGGCGGGGAGCTGTTTTTT | CATLQGGELFF
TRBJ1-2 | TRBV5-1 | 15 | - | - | TGCGCCAGCAGCTTGGAAGGGCCTTCCTCCTATGGCTACACCTTC | CASSLEGPSSYGYTF
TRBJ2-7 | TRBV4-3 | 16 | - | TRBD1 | TGCGCCAGCAGCCAATCACCGGACAGGGCAGGGTACGAGCAGTACTTC | CASSQSPDRAGYEQYF